Described below is a single T cell receptor beta chain sequence and its context. No antigen is known for it. The sample belongs to a study of radiation and T cells in renal cell carcinoma. The wider study: Nephrectomy followed 15 Gy stereotactic body radiation by 4 weeks. The study's findings and limits: Top tumor clonotypes rose in blood 2 weeks post-radiation, then contracted.

The method was immunoSEQ multiplex PCR; TCRdb's version includes in-frame clones alone and lacks a portion of them. The table records 70,000 to 80,000 clones, about 86% of them present only once. Regarding time point: blood 2 weeks post-SBRT. Treatment meaning: 15 Gy SBRT to primary tumor, nephrectomy 4 weeks later. Serial blood draws occurred at baseline and 2 and 4 weeks post-SBRT. The patient's renal cell carcinoma had clear cell pathology. This sample comprised blood, obtained from a patient whose treatment included radiotherapy and nephrectomy. The receptor's source is a woman in her 50s with renal cell carcinoma.

CDR3 sequence (DNA): TGTGCCAGCAGCAAAGGACAGGGCTCCTACGAGCAGTACTTC. Translation gives CASSKGQGSYEQYF. This chain connects TRBV7-2 to TRBJ2-7, with 8 nucleotides matching TRBD1. V lost 5 bases and J lost 0; bases outside the gene matches: 3. Germline V gives CDR1 SGHTA, CDR2 FQGNSA. CDR3 length: 14 residues.